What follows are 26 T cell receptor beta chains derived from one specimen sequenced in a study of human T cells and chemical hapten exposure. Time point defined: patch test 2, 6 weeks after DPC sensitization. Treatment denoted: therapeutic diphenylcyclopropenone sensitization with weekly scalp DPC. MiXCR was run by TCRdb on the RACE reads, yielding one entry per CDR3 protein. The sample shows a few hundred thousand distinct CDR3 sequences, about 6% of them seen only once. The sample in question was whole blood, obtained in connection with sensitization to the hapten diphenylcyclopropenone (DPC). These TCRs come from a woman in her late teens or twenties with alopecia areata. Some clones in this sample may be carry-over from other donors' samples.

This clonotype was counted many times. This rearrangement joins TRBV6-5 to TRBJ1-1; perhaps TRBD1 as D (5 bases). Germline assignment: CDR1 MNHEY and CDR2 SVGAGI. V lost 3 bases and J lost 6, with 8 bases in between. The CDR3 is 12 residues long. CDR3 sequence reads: CASSYVGAEAFF. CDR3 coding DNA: TGTGCCAGCAGTTATGTAGGGGCTGAAGCTTTCTTT.

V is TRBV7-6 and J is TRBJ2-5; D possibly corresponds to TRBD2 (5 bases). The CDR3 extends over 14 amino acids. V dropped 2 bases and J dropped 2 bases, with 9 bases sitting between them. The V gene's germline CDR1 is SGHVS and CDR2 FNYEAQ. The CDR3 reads CASSLPGKQETQYF. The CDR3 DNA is TGTGCCAGCAGCTTACCCGGGAAACAAGAGACCCAGTACTTC.

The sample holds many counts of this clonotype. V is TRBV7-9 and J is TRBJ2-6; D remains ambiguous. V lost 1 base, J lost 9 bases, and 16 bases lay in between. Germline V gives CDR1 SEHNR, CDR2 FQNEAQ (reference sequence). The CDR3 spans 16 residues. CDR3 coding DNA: TGTGCCAGCAGCTTAGAGGTGATACCTACCTACAACGTCCTGACTTTC. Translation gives CASSLEVIPTYNVLTF.

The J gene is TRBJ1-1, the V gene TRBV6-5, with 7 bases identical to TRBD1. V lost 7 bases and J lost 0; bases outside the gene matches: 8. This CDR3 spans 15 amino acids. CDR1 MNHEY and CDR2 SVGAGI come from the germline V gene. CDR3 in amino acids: CASNKQGLMNTEAFF. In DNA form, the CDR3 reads TGTGCCAGCAACAAACAGGGGTTGATGAACACTGAAGCTTTCTTT.

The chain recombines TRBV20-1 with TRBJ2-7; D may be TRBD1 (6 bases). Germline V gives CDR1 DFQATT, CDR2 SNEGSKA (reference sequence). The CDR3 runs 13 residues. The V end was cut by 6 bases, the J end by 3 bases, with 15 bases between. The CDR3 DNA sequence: TGCAGTGCAGAAGATAACAGGGACTACGAGCAGTACTTC. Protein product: CSAEDNRDYEQYF.

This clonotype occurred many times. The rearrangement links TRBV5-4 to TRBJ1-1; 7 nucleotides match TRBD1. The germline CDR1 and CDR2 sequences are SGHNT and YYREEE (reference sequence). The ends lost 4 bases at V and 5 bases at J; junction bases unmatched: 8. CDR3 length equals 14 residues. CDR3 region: CASSGEQGRTEAFF. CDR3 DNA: TGTGCCAGCAGCGGGGAACAGGGGAGGACTGAAGCTTTCTTT.

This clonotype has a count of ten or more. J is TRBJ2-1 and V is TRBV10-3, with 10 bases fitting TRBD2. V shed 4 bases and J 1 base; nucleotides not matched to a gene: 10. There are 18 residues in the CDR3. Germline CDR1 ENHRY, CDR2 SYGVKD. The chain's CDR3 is CAISGGPSGGASYNEQFF. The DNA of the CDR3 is TGTGCCATCAGTGGAGGACCTAGCGGGGGAGCTTCCTACAATGAGCAGTTCTTC.

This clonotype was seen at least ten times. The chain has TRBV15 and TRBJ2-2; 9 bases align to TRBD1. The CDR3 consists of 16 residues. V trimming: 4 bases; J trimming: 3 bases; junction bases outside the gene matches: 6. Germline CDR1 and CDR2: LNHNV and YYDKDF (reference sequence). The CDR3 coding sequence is TGTGCCACCAGCACTAAGACAGGGGGTGACACCGGGGAGCTGTTTTTT. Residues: CATSTKTGGDTGELFF. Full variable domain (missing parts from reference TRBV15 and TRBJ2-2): DAMVIQNPRYQVTQFGKPVTLSCSQTLNHNVMYWYQQKSSQAPKLLFHYYDKDFNNEADTPDNFQSRRPNTSFCFLDIRSPGLGDTAMYLCATSTKTGGDTGELFFGEGSRLTVL.

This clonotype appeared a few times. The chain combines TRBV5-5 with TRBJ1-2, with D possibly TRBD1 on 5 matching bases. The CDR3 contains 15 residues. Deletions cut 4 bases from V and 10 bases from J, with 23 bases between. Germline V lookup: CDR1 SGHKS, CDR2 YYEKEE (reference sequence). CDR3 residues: CASSIGTDVFQVYTF. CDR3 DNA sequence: TGTGCCAGCAGCATAGGGACGGATGTCTTCCAAGTCTACACCTTC.

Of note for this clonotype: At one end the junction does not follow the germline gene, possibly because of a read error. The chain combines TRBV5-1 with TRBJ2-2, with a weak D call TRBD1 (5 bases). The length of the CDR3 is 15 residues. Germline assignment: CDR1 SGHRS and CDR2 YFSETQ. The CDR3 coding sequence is TGCGCCAGTAGCTTGGCCGACAGAGACACCGGGGAGCTGTTTTTT. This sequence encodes CASSLADRDTGELFF.

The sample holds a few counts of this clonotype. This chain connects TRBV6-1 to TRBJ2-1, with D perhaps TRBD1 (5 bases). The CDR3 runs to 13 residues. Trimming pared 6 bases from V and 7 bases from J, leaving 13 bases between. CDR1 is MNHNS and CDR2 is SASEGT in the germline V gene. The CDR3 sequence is CASSITGFNEQFF. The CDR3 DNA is TGTGCCAGCAGCATCACAGGTTTTAATGAGCAGTTCTTC.

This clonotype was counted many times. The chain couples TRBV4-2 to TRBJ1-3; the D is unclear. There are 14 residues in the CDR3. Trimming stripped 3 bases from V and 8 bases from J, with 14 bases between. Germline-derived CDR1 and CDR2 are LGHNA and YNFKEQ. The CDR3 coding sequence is TGTGCCAGCAGCCACCACCTCCGGGGTGACACCATATATTTT. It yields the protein CASSHHLRGDTIYF.

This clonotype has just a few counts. Written as DNA, the CDR3 is TGCGCCAGCAGCCGCGGACAGCGGGGTTTACACACCGGGGAGCTGTTTTTT. Translated, it gives CASSRGQRGLHTGELFF. The J gene is TRBJ2-2, the V gene TRBV5-1; tentative D call: TRBD2 (7 bases). The CDR3 length is 17 residues. The germline CDR1 and CDR2 sequences are SGHRS and YFSETQ. Trimming took 4 bases from V and 3 from J, leaving 19 bases between them.

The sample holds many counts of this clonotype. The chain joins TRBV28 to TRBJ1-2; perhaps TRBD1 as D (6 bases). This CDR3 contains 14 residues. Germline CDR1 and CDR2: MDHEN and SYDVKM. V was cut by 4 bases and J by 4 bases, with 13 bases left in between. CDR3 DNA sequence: TGTGCCAGCAGTTCGTCAGGGGAGGGCTATGGCTACACCTTC. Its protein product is CASSSSGEGYGYTF.

The CDR3 sequence is CASSLQGGEQPQHF. CDR3 nucleotide sequence: TGCGCCAGCAGCTTACAGGGAGGGGAGCAGCCCCAGCATTTT. The rearrangement links TRBV5-1 to TRBJ1-5; possibly TRBD1 for D (6 bases). Germline assignment: CDR1 SGHRS and CDR2 YFSETQ. The CDR3 consists of 14 residues. Trimming cost V 2 bases and J 7 bases, with 13 bases left between them.

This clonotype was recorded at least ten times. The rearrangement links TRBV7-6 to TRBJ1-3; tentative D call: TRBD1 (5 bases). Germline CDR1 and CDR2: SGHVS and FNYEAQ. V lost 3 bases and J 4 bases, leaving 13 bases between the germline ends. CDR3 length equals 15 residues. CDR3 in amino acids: CASSLGGLSGNTIYF. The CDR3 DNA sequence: TGTGCCAGCAGCTTGGGGGGTTTATCCGGAAACACCATATATTTT. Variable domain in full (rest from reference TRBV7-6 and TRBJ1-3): GAGVSQSPRYKVTKRGQDVALRCDPISGHVSLYWYRQALGQGPEFLTYFNYEAQQDKSGLPNDRFSAERPEGSISTLTIQRTEQRDSAMYRCASSLGGLSGNTIYFGEGSWLTVV.

The DNA of the CDR3 is TGTGCCAGCAGTTTACTACAGGCCTGGGGTGAGCAGTTCTTC. Translated: CASSLLQAWGEQFF. V usage is TRBV28 and J usage is TRBJ2-1, with D possibly matching TRBD1 (5 bases). Trimming removed 2 bases at V and 9 bases at J, with 14 bases between. This CDR3 has 14 residues. Germline CDR1 MDHEN, CDR2 SYDVKM.

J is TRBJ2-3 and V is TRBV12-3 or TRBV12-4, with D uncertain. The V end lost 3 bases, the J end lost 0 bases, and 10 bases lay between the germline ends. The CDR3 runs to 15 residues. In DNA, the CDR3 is TGTGCCAGCAGTTTGGCCCTGACTAGCACAGATACGCAGTATTTT. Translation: CASSLALTSTDTQYF.

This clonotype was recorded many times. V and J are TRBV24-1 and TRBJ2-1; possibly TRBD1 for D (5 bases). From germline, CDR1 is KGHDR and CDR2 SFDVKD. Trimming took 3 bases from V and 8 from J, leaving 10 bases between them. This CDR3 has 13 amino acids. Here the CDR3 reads CATSDEQDYEQFF. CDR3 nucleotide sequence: TGTGCCACCAGTGATGAACAGGATTATGAGCAGTTCTTC.

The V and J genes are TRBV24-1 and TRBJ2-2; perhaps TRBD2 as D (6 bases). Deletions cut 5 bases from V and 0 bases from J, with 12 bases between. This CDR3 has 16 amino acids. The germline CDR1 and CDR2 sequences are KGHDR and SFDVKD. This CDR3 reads CATSGSRGANTGELFF. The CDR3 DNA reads TGTGCCACCAGTGGTTCCCGCGGGGCGAACACCGGGGAGCTGTTTTTT.

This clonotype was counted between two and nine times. CDR3 DNA sequence: TGTGCCAGCAGCTATGACGGGGTGTACAATGAGCAGTTCTTC. Protein product: CASSYDGVYNEQFF. The chain joins TRBV7-9 to TRBJ2-1, with D possibly being TRBD2 (5 bases). Germline V CDR1 and CDR2: SEHNR, FQNEAQ (reference sequence). Trimming took off 4 bases at V and 4 bases at J, with 11 bases between the two ends. The CDR3 extends over 14 amino acids. Together with reference TRBV7-9 and TRBJ2-1, the CDR3 gives the full variable domain: DTGVSQNPRHKITKRGQNVTFRCDPISEHNRLYWYRQTLGQGPEFLTYFQNEAQLEKSRLLSDRFSAERPKGSFSTLEIQRTEQGDSAMYLCASSYDGVYNEQFFGPGTRLTVL.

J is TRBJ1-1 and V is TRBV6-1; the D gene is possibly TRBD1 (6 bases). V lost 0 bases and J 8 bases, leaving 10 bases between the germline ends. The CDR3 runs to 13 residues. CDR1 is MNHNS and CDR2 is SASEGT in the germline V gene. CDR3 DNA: TGTGCCAGCAGTGAAGCGAGGGGGGTGGAAGCTTTCTTT. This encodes CASSEARGVEAFF.

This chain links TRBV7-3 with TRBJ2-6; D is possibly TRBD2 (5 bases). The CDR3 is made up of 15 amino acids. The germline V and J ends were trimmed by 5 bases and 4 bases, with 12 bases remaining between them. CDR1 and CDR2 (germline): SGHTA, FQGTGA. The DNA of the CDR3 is TGTGCCAGCAGCGTAGGGAGTTCCGGGGCCAACGTCCTGACTTTC. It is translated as CASSVGSSGANVLTF.

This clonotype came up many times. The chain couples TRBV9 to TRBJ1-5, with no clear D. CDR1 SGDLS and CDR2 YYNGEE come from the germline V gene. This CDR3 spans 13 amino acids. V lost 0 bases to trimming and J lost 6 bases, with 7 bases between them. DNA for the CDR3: TGTGCCAGCAGCGTAGAATTTGGTCAGCCCCAGCATTTT. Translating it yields CASSVEFGQPQHF.

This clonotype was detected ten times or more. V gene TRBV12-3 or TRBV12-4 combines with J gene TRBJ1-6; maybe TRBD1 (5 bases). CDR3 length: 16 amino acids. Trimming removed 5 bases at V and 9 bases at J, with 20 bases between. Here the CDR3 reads CASSPLGPGTGSPLHF. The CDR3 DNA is TGTGCCAGCAGTCCATTAGGGCCCGGGACGGGTTCACCCCTCCACTTT.

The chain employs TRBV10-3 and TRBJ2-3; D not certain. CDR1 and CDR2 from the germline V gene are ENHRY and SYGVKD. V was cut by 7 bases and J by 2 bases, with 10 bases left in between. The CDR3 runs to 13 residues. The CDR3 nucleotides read TGTGCCATCACGCCTAGGCTCACAGATACGCAGTATTTT. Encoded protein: CAITPRLTDTQYF.